Sequencing of this TCR beta chain was carried out in a study of T cells in localized non-small cell lung cancer. The CDR3 is 13 amino acids. V lost 5 bases and J lost 7; bases outside the gene matches: 6. CDR1 is SGHTA, CDR2 FQGNSA, per germline. Repertoires were generated with immunoSEQ multiplex PCR, while TCRdb's copy carries only in-frame clones and drops some. The sample lists around 41,000 clones, approximately 91% occurring once. This receptor was taken from a female donor of 60 years or more with stage I squamous cell lung carcinoma. The sample was peripheral blood, taken before any cancer treatment. The rearrangement joins TRBV7-2 to TRBJ2-3, with 7 bases that match TRBD2. CDR3 sequence reads: CASSPKTSNTQYF. The CDR3 DNA sequence: TGTGCCAGCAGCCCTAAGACTAGCAATACGCAGTATTTT.